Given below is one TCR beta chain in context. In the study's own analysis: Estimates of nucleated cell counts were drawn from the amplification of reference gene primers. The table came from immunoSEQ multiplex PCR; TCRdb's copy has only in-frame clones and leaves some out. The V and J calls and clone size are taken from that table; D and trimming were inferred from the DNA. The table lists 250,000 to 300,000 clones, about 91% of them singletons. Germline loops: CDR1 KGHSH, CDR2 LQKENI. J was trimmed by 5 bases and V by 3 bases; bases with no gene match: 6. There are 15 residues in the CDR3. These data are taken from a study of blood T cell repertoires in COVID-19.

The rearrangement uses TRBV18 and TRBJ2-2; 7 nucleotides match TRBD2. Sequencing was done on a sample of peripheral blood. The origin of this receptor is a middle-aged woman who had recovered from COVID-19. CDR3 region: CASSPRQGGTGELFF. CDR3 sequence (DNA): TGTGCCAGCTCACCGCGCCAGGGAGGGACCGGGGAGCTGTTTTTT. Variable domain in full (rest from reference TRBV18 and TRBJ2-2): NAGVMQNPRHLVRRRGQEARLRCSPMKGHSHVYWYRQLPEEGLKFMVYLQKENIIDESGMPKERFSAEFPKEGPSILRIQQVVRGDSAAYFCASSPRQGGTGELFFGEGSRLTVL.